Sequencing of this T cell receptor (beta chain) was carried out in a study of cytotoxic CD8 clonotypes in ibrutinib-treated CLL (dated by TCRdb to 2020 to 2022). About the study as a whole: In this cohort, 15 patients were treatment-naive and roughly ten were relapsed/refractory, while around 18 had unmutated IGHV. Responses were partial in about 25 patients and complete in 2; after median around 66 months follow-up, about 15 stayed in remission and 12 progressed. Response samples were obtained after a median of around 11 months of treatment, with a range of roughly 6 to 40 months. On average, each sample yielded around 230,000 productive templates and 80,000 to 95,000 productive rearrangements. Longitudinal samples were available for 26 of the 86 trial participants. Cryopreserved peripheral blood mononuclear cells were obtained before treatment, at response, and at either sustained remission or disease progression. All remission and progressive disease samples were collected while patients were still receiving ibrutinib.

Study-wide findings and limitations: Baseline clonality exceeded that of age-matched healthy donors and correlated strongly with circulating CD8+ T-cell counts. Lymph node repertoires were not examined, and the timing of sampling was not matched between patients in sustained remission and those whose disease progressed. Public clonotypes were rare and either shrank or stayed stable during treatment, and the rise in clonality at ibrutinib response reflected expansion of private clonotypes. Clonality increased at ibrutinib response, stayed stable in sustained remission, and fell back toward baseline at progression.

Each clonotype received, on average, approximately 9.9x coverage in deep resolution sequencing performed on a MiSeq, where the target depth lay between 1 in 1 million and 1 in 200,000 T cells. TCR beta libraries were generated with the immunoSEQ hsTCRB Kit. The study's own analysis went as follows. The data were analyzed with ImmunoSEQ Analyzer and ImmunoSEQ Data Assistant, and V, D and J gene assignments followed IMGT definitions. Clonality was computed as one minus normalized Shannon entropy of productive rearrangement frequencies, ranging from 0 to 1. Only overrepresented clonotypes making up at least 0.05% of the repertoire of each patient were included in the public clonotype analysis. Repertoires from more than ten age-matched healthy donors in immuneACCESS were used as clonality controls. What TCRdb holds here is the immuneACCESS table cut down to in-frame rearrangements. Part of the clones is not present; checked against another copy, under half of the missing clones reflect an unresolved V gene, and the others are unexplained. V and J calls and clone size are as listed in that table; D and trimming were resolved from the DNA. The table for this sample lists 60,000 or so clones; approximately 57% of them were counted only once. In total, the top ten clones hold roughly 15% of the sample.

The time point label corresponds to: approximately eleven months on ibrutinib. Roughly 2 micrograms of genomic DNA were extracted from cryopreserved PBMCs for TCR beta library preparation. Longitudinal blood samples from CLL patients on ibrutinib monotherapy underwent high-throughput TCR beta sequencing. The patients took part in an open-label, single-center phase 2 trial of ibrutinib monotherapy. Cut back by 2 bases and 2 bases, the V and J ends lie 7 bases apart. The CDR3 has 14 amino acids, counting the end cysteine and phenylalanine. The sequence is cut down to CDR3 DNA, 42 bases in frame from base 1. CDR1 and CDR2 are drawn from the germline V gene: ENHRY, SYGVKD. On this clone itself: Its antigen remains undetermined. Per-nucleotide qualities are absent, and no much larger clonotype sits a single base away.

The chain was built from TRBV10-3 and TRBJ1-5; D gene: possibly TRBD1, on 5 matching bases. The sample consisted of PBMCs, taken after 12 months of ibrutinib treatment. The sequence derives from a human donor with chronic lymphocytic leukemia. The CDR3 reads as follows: CAISELGGNQPQHF. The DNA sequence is TGTGCCATCAGTGAGCTGGGGGGCAATCAGCCCCAGCATTTT.